This T cell receptor (beta chain) stems from a study of cytotoxic CD8 clonotypes in ibrutinib-treated CLL. This CDR3 contains 15 residues. Germline V gene data show CDR1 as SGHNT and CDR2 as YENEEA. The V end was cut by 5 bases, the J end by 5 bases, with 15 bases between. Clones were read by immunoSEQ multiplex PCR, and TCRdb kept only the in-frame ones, dropping some. The sample shows tens of thousands of clones, over 75% of them seen only once. The material sequenced was PBMCs, taken after 12 months of ibrutinib treatment. The chain recombines TRBV11-3 with TRBJ1-4, with D possibly matching TRBD1 (5 bases). The receptor was derived from a human donor with chronic lymphocytic leukemia. The CDR3 region has the DNA TGTGCCAGCAGCCTAACGACAGTTCGCAATGAAAAACTGTTTTTT. Translating it yields CASSLTTVRNEKLFF.